The clone carrying this T cell receptor beta chain was seen once. The sample is drawn from a study of T cell changes during pregnancy in multiple sclerosis. Germline-derived CDR1 and CDR2 are SGHRS and YFSETQ. The CDR3 totals 14 residues. V shed 4 bases and J 3 bases; nucleotides not matched to a gene: 4. The protocol was immunoSEQ multiplex PCR, while the TCRdb copy is restricted to in-frame clones and leaves out a portion. Among tens of thousands of clones listed, over 85% were seen once. This material consisted of CD4+ T cells from peripheral blood mononuclear cells, taken before pregnancy. The chain is built from TRBV5-1 and TRBJ2-5; 9 bases align to TRBD1. This receptor was obtained from a female donor with multiple sclerosis, enrolled in a pregnancy study. CDR3 coding DNA: TGCGCCAGCAGCCTTGGGACAGGGAAAGAGACCCAGTACTTC. This gives the protein CASSLGTGKETQYF.